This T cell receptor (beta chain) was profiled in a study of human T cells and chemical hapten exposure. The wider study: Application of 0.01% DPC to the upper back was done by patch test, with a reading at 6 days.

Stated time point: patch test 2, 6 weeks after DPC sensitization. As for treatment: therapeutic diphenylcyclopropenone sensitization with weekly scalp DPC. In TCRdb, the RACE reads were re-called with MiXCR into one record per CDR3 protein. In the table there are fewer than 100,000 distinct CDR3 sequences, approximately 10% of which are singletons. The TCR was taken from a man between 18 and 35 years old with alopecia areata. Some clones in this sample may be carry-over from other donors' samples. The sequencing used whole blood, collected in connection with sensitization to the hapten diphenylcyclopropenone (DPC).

The CDR3 protein is CASRVGSARVGELFF. CDR3 coding DNA: TGTGCCAGCAGGGTGGGCAGTGCGCGAGTTGGGGAGCTGTTTTTT. This rearrangement joins TRBV12-3 or TRBV12-4 to TRBJ2-2; no reliable D call. Trimming removed 6 bases at V and 8 bases at J, with 19 bases between. The CDR3 totals 15 residues.